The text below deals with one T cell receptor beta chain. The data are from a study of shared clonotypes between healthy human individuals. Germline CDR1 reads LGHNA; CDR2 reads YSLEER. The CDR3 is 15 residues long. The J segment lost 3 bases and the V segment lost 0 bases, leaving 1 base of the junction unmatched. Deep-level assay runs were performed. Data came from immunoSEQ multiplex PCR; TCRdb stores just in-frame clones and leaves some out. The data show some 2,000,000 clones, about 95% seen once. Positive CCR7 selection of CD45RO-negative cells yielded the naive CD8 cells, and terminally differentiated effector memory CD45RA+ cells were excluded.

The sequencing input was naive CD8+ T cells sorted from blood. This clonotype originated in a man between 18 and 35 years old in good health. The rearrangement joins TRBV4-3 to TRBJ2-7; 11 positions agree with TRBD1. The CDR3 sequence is CASSQEDRGLYEQYF. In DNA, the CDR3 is TGCGCCAGCAGCCAAGAGGACAGGGGGCTCTACGAGCAGTACTTC.